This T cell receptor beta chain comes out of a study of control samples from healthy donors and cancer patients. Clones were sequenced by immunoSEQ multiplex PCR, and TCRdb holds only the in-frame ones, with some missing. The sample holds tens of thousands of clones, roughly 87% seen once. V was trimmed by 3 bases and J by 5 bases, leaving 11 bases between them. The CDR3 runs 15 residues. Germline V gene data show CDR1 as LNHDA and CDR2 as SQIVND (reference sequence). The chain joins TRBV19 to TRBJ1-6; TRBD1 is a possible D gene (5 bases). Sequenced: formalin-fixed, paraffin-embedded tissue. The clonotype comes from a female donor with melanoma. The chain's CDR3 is CASSIKGPNNSPLHF. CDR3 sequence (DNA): TGTGCCAGTAGTATTAAGGGACCGAATAATTCACCCCTCCACTTT.